One and the same sample provided the 22 T cell receptor beta chains below, sequenced in a study of immune evolution from preneoplasia to lung adenocarcinoma. Assay: immunoSEQ multiplex PCR; the TCRdb copy retains only in-frame clones and omits some. The sample yields fewer than 50,000 clones, more than 60% seen once. The sequenced material came from FFPE invasive lung adenocarcinoma tissue. The receptors here all came from a person aged 55 to 69 with lung adenocarcinoma.

Here the CDR3 reads CASNKRVTRQPQHF. CDR3 DNA: TGTGCCAGCAACAAGAGGGTTACTAGACAGCCCCAGCATTTT. The rearrangement joins TRBV28 to TRBJ1-5; unclear D gene. This CDR3 contains 14 residues. From germline, CDR1 is MDHEN and CDR2 SYDVKM. Trimming left V 7 bases short and J 7 bases short, with 17 bases between.

The chain carries TRBV7-9 and TRBJ2-3; 8 bases are a match to TRBD2. Germline trimming cut 4 bases from V and 6 bases from J; bases unmatched to any gene: 0. Germline lookup yields CDR1 SEHNR and CDR2 FQNEAQ (reference sequence). This CDR3 comprises 12 residues. CDR3 region: CASSSGGDTQYF. CDR3 sequence (DNA): TGTGCCAGCAGCTCGGGGGGGGATACGCAGTATTTT.

The rearrangement links TRBV2 to TRBJ2-2, with D possibly matching TRBD1 (6 bases). This CDR3 comprises 15 residues. Trimming left V 6 bases short and J 1 base short, with 12 bases between. The germline V gene encodes CDR1 SNHLY and CDR2 FYNNEI. CDR3 region: CASREQGLNTGELFF. For the CDR3, the DNA is TGTGCCAGCAGAGAACAGGGATTGAACACCGGGGAGCTGTTTTTT.

The table lists this clone with a few counts. With only one base between it and a far larger clone, this is likely a read error. The rearrangement joins TRBV9 to TRBJ2-3; 8 bases map to TRBD1. Trimming took 2 bases from V and 4 from J; bases not matched to a gene: 9. Germline CDR1 reads SGDLS; CDR2 reads YYNGEE. This CDR3 is built from 16 residues. CDR3 in DNA: TGTGCCAGCAGCGTTTACGGGACAGGTGGCCCAGATACGCAGTATTTT. Translation gives CASSVYGTGGPDTQYF.

This clone was seen once. This chain joins TRBV28 and TRBJ2-1, with 13 positions matching TRBD2. V lost 3 bases to trimming and J lost 16 bases; unmatched junction nucleotides: 9. From germline, CDR1 is MDHEN and CDR2 SYDVKM. This CDR3 has 14 residues. CDR3 in amino acids: CASSFTSGRARLFF. In DNA, the CDR3 is TGTGCCAGCAGTTTCACTAGCGGGAGGGCCAGATTATTCTTC.

This clone appeared a few times. The CDR3: CASSSGKGANTIYF. In nucleotides, the CDR3 is TGTGCCAGCAGCTCGGGGAAGGGGGCAAACACCATATATTTT. V is TRBV5-5 and J is TRBJ1-3, with 7 nucleotides matching TRBD1. Trimming cost V 3 bases and J 6 bases; bases outside gene matches: 6. Germline values: CDR1 SGHKS, CDR2 YYEKEE (reference sequence). The CDR3 totals 14 residues.

The V call is TRBV5-8, the J call TRBJ1-4; 9 nucleotides align to TRBD1. The CDR3 spans 15 residues. The V and J ends lost 2 bases and 5 bases, in that order; junction bases with no gene match: 4. CDR1 is SGHTS and CDR2 is YDEGEE in the germline V gene. The CDR3 bases are TGTGCCAGCAGCTTCCCGACAGGGGGGAATGAAAAACTGTTTTTT. It encodes CASSFPTGGNEKLFF.

CDR3 in DNA: TGTGCCAGCAGCTGGACAGGGGCGGCCGGGGAGCTGTTTTTT. Protein product: CASSWTGAAGELFF. The chain joins TRBV6-1 to TRBJ2-2; 9 bases line up with TRBD1. V shed 6 bases and J 6 bases; nucleotides not matched to a gene: 5. The CDR3 runs 14 residues. Germline CDR1 and CDR2: MNHNS and SASEGT.

The chain links TRBV6-1 to TRBJ2-7; D unresolved. Trimming cost V 2 bases and J 5 bases, with 10 bases left between them. CDR3 length: 13 residues. The germline CDR1 and CDR2 sequences are MNHNS and SASEGT. CDR3 sequence reads: CASSELGYDEQYF. CDR3 bases: TGTGCCAGCAGTGAATTAGGGTACGACGAGCAGTACTTC.

V and J are TRBV2 and TRBJ1-4; D perhaps matches TRBD1 (5 bases). Trimming removed 6 bases from V and 7 bases from J, with 15 bases in between. This CDR3 has 14 amino acids. The germline gives CDR1 SNHLY, CDR2 FYNNEI. CDR3 bases: TGTGCCAGCAGCTTGGGCAGGGTGGGTGAAAAACTGTTTTTT. It codes for CASSLGRVGEKLFF.

V usage is TRBV11-2 and J usage is TRBJ2-7; no reliable D call. V lost 5 bases and J lost 5, with 22 bases in between. The germline CDR1 and CDR2 sequences are SGHAT and FQNNGV. The CDR3 consists of 16 residues. The CDR3 is CASSVYVPRDRDEQYF. The CDR3 DNA sequence: TGTGCCAGCAGCGTGTATGTGCCCCGCGACCGGGACGAGCAGTACTTC.

In this sample, this clone turned up a few times. V is TRBV6-5 and J is TRBJ2-5, with D possibly TRBD2 on 5 matching bases. V gave up 10 bases and J gave up 2 bases, with 14 bases separating them. The germline CDR1 and CDR2 sequences are MNHEY and SVGAGI. There are 13 residues in the CDR3. CDR3 amino acids: CATGGRGQETQYF. The CDR3 nucleotides read TGTGCCACCGGCGGTCGGGGTCAAGAGACCCAGTACTTC.

The chain uses TRBV6-4 and TRBJ1-5; the D is unclear. Trimming pared 0 bases from V and 0 bases from J, leaving 18 bases between. Germline CDR1 MRHNA, CDR2 SNTAGT. The CDR3 has 19 residues. The CDR3 DNA sequence: TGTGCCAGCAGTGACTCTCCGGCAGAACCATCTACTAGCAATCAGCCCCAGCATTTT. It codes for CASSDSPAEPSTSNQPQHF.

CDR3 DNA sequence: TGTGCCAGCACCTTTGCCGGGACAGGCTATACCTACGAGCAGTACTTC. Translated: CASTFAGTGYTYEQYF. The chain has TRBV2 and TRBJ2-7; 8 bases are a match to TRBD1. The length of the CDR3 is 16 residues. Trimming cost V 7 bases and J 2 bases; bases outside gene matches: 13. The germline V gene encodes CDR1 SNHLY and CDR2 FYNNEI.

By sample fraction, this clone is medium-sized. The chain links TRBV18 to TRBJ2-5, with D possibly matching TRBD1 (6 bases). Germline CDR1 KGHSH, CDR2 LQKENI. The CDR3 runs 14 residues. V shed 5 bases and J shed 4 bases, with 14 bases lying between them. CDR3 region: CASSSTGGLETQYF. The CDR3 nucleotides read TGTGCCAGCTCATCGACAGGAGGTCTAGAGACCCAGTACTTC.

On this clone: This CDR3 is also generated by other DNA sequences in the sample. The V and J genes are TRBV18 and TRBJ2-5; D might be TRBD1 (6 bases). The CDR3 length is 13 residues. Germline CDR1 KGHSH, CDR2 LQKENI. Trimming removed 1 base at V and 5 bases at J, with 8 bases between. CDR3 loop: CASSPRQGETQYF. CDR3 nucleotides: TGTGCCAGCTCACCACGGCAGGGGGAGACCCAGTACTTC.

The chain recombines TRBV9 with TRBJ1-3; the D is unclear. The CDR3 has 14 amino acids. V lost 3 bases, J lost 4 bases, and 11 bases lay in between. Germline CDR1 SGDLS, CDR2 YYNGEE. DNA for the CDR3: TGTGCCAGCAGCGCTTCCGACTGGGGAAACACCATATATTTT. This encodes CASSASDWGNTIYF.

This clone appeared once. This chain joins TRBV11-2 and TRBJ2-7; TRBD1 agrees at 7 bases. There are 14 residues in the CDR3. Germline V gene lookup returns CDR1 SGHAT and CDR2 FQNNGV. The V and J ends lost 4 bases and 4 bases, in that order; junction bases with no gene match: 7. In nucleotides, the CDR3 is TGTGCCAGCAGCTCAAGGCCAGGGGGTTACGAGCAGTACTTC. Residues: CASSSRPGGYEQYF.

The chain is built from TRBV18 and TRBJ2-7, with a tentative D call TRBD1 (6 bases). Germline CDR1 reads KGHSH; CDR2 reads LQKENI. V was pared by 5 bases and J by 6 bases, with 17 bases between. The length of the CDR3 is 14 residues. In nucleotides, the CDR3 is TGTGCCAGCTCAGGGACACATGGTTTTGTCGAGCAGTACTTC. This codes for CASSGTHGFVEQYF.

The chain links TRBV4-2 to TRBJ1-1, with D possibly being TRBD1 (5 bases). Germline V CDR1 and CDR2: LGHNA, YNFKEQ. V lost 5 bases and J lost 4, with 14 bases in between. The CDR3 has 14 residues. CDR3: CASSSTQAPTEAFF. In DNA, the CDR3 is TGTGCCAGCAGCTCGACACAGGCCCCCACTGAAGCTTTCTTT.

The rearrangement joins TRBV29-1 to TRBJ1-2; 9 bases agree with TRBD1. Unmatched junction bases numbered 6, after V lost 5 bases and J lost 2 bases. Germline V lookup: CDR1 SQVTM, CDR2 ANQGSEA. CDR3 length: 14 amino acids. This CDR3 is CSVHYRGRNYGYTF. The CDR3 DNA sequence: TGCAGCGTTCACTACAGGGGGCGCAACTATGGCTACACCTTC.

V usage is TRBV14 and J usage is TRBJ1-1; D call uncertain. With 2 bases removed from V and 3 bases from J, the gap between germline ends came to 10 bases. The CDR3 sequence is 14 residues long. The germline gives CDR1 SGHDN, CDR2 FVKESK. The CDR3 nucleotides read TGTGCCAGCAGCCAATCCGCCGGTTACACTGAAGCTTTCTTT. It translates to CASSQSAGYTEAFF. Together with reference TRBV14 and TRBJ1-1, the CDR3 gives the full variable domain: EAGVTQFPSHSVIEKGQTVTLRCDPISGHDNLYWYRRVMGKEIKFLLHFVKESKQDESGMPNNRFLAERTGGTYSTLKVQPAELEDSGVYFCASSQSAGYTEAFFGQGTRLTVV.